This TCR beta chain was sequenced during a study of cytomegalovirus exposure and HLA in healthy donors. The wider study: From around 180 million T cells, an earlier analysis saw 120 million or so unique TCR beta sequences. Within an early data release were about 85 million unique TCRs drawn from HLA-typed donors.

13 Jbeta primers and 60 Vbeta primers were used for the PCR. Some clones are missing from TCRdb's copy, which holds only in-frame ones; the method was immunoSEQ multiplex PCR. The table records more than 80,000 clones, around three quarters of them present only once. The CDR3 consists of 16 residues. CDR1 is MNHNY and CDR2 is SVGAGI in the germline V gene (reference sequence). Unmatched junction bases numbered 10, after V lost 6 bases and J lost 5 bases. The TCR was taken from a woman aged 45-60 years in good health and CMV-seropositive. Sequencing was performed on PBMCs. This sequence joins TRBV6-6 and TRBJ1-6; TRBD1 aligns across 7 bases. The CDR3 DNA reads TGTGCCAGCAGGCTACATACAGGGGTCAATAATTCACCCCTCCACTTT. This gives the protein CASRLHTGVNNSPLHF.